A selection of T cell receptor beta chains follows, all from one sample in a study of T cell responses to AZD1222 COVID-19 vaccine. Here immunoSEQ multiplex PCR was the method, and the copy in TCRdb shows in-frame clones only, minus some. Of approximately 80,000 clones listed, approximately 90% were seen once; the top ten hold 28%. This specimen consisted of peripheral blood, obtained 28 days after the second AZD1222 dose. All receptors come from an adult who received the AZD1222 COVID-19 vaccine. Both conserved end residues are part of each CDR3. A D gene is named only where the DNA matches it firmly. The size of a clone is reported for some rows only, either as once, few or many, or as a class for expanded clones.

clone size,D gene,J gene,V gene,CDR3 protein,CDR3 DNA
few,TRBD2,TRBJ2-1,TRBV6-2/TRBV6-3,CASSLLPSGLYNEQFF,TGTGCCAGCAGCCTCCTGCCTAGCGGGCTGTACAATGAGCAGTTCTTC
-,-,TRBJ1-6,TRBV12-3/TRBV12-4,CASREGRSPLHF,TGTGCCAGCAGGGAGGGAAGATCACCCCTCCACTTT
-,TRBD1,TRBJ2-7,TRBV5-1,CASSQGQLHEQYF,TGCGCCAGCAGCCAGGGACAGCTCCACGAGCAGTACTTC
-,-,TRBJ2-7,TRBV3-1/TRBV3-2,CASSQGIDLLYEQYF,TGTGCCAGCAGCCAAGGGATCGATCTCCTCTACGAGCAGTACTTC
once,-,TRBJ2-1,TRBV6-2/TRBV6-3,CASSYSPSYNEQFF,TGTGCCAGCAGTTACTCTCCTAGCTACAATGAGCAGTTCTTC
-,-,TRBJ2-5,TRBV7-9,CASSWETQYF,TGTGCCAGCAGCTGGGAGACCCAGTACTTC
-,TRBD2,TRBJ2-1,TRBV29-1,CSVEPGLAGKEQFF,TGCAGCGTCGAACCGGGACTAGCGGGAAAGGAGCAGTTCTTC
-,-,TRBJ2-5,TRBV11-2,CASSPTGEGETQYF,TGTGCCAGCAGTCCGACAGGGGAGGGGGAGACCCAGTACTTC
-,-,TRBJ1-2,TRBV5-6,CASSSWGGNYGYTF,TGTGCCAGCAGCTCGTGGGGAGGGAACTATGGCTACACCTTC
-,-,TRBJ2-3,TRBV9,CASSGRLADTQYF,TGTGCCAGCAGCGGGAGGCTGGCAGATACGCAGTATTTT
-,TRBD2,TRBJ2-2,TRBV5-6,CASSPGLAGGPPSGELFF,TGTGCCAGCAGCCCGGGACTAGCGGGAGGGCCGCCCTCCGGGGAGCTGTTTTTT
-,-,TRBJ2-1,TRBV7-2,CASSLGPPNEQFF,TGTGCCAGCAGCCTGGGACCCCCGAATGAGCAGTTCTTC
-,-,TRBJ2-1,TRBV4-1,CASSQEGAGSSYNEQFF,TGCGCCAGCAGCCAAGAAGGAGCGGGTTCCTCCTACAATGAGCAGTTCTTC
-,TRBD2,TRBJ2-1,TRBV28,CASSPSGSPYNEQFF,TGTGCCAGCAGCCCTAGCGGGAGCCCCTACAATGAGCAGTTCTTC
-,-,TRBJ1-1,TRBV7-2,CASSLVWLSEAFF,TGTGCCAGCAGCTTAGTGTGGCTATCTGAAGCTTTCTTT
once,-,TRBJ2-1,TRBV5-4,CASSSPGFRSYNEQFF,TGTGCCAGCAGCTCACCGGGATTCCGGTCCTACAATGAGCAGTTCTTC
-,-,TRBJ1-1,TRBV5-4,CASSLEGWGTEAFF,TGTGCCAGCAGCTTGGAAGGTTGGGGCACTGAAGCTTTCTTT
-,TRBD2,TRBJ2-3,TRBV18,CASSPPAGATDTQYF,TGTGCCAGCTCACCACCTGCGGGAGCCACAGATACGCAGTATTTT
-,TRBD1,TRBJ1-2,TRBV5-6,CASSPFRDRQYGYTF,TGTGCCAGCAGCCCTTTCCGGGACAGGCAGTATGGCTACACCTTC
-,TRBD2,TRBJ2-1,TRBV6-4,CASSEASGGYNEQFF,TGTGCCAGCAGTGAAGCGAGCGGGGGTTACAATGAGCAGTTCTTC
-,-,TRBJ1-1,TRBV24-1,CATSASEGRAEAFF,TGTGCCACCAGTGCCTCCGAAGGCCGGGCTGAAGCTTTCTTT
-,TRBD1,TRBJ1-1,TRBV6-5,CASIDRGRTEAFF,TGTGCCAGCATCGACAGGGGGAGGACTGAAGCTTTCTTT
-,-,TRBJ1-5,TRBV6-5,CASSYSTGNNQPQHF,TGTGCCAGCAGTTACTCCACAGGAAACAATCAGCCCCAGCATTTT
-,TRBD2,TRBJ2-2,TRBV28,CAAGTSGSDTGELFF,TGTGCCGCGGGGACTAGCGGGAGTGACACCGGGGAGCTGTTTTTT
-,-,TRBJ2-1,TRBV3-1/TRBV3-2,CASSQDLGTRNEQFF,TGTGCCAGCAGCCAAGATCTGGGTACTAGAAATGAGCAGTTCTTC
-,TRBD1,TRBJ2-5,TRBV7-2,CASSLAGQAAETQYF,TGTGCCAGCAGCTTGGCAGGACAGGCGGCAGAGACCCAGTACTTC
once,-,TRBJ2-7,TRBV6-5,CASSQFRQGLSEQYF,TGTGCCAGCAGTCAATTCCGGCAGGGACTCTCCGAGCAGTACTTC
-,-,TRBJ2-3,TRBV5-6,CASSLPDSTDTQYF,TGTGCCAGCAGCTTGCCGGATAGCACAGATACGCAGTATTTT
few,-,TRBJ2-7,TRBV7-9,CASSLVKGGGYEQYF,TGTGCCAGCAGCTTAGTTAAGGGGGGCGGTTACGAGCAGTACTTC
-,-,TRBJ1-1,TRBV7-9,CASSPQGNTEAFF,TGTGCCAGCAGCCCGCAGGGAAACACTGAAGCTTTCTTT
-,TRBD2,TRBJ2-1,TRBV7-2,CASSLVGGGRPNEQFF,TGTGCCAGCAGCTTAGTGGGCGGGGGAAGACCCAATGAGCAGTTCTTC
-,TRBD1,TRBJ2-7,TRBV28,CASSFPGTGAYEQYF,TGTGCCAGCAGTTTCCCCGGGACAGGGGCCTACGAGCAGTACTTC
-,TRBD1,TRBJ2-1,TRBV6-5,CASSQDRVNEQFF,TGTGCCAGCAGTCAGGACAGGGTTAATGAGCAGTTCTTC
-,TRBD1,TRBJ1-1,TRBV6-5,CASSYLKTGEDTEAFF,TGTGCCAGCAGTTACCTGAAAACAGGGGAGGACACTGAAGCTTTCTTT
once,TRBD2,TRBJ2-7,TRBV6-4,CASSDSGLVLASSYEQYF,TGTGCCAGCAGTGACTCGGGACTAGTCTTGGCGAGCTCCTACGAGCAGTACTTC
-,-,TRBJ2-7,TRBV27,CASKEGRNEQYF,TGTGCCAGCAAGGAGGGGCGGAACGAGCAGTACTTC
-,TRBD1,TRBJ2-7,TRBV6-5,CASRGTGGGYEQYF,TGTGCCAGCAGGGGGACAGGGGGCGGCTACGAGCAGTACTTC
few,-,TRBJ1-3,TRBV28,CATSKNTIYF,TGTGCCACGTCTAAAAACACCATATATTTT
-,-,TRBJ1-2,TRBV5-1,CASSERTQPTYGYTF,TGCGCCAGCAGCGAGAGGACTCAGCCGACCTATGGCTACACCTTC
-,-,TRBJ2-5,TRBV5-6,CASSLDVGQETQYF,TGTGCCAGCAGCTTGGATGTGGGTCAGGAGACCCAGTACTTC
-,-,TRBJ2-1,TRBV10-1,CASRRRRLPTEEQFF,TGCGCCAGCAGAAGGAGGAGACTTCCTACAGAGGAGCAGTTCTTC
few,-,TRBJ2-6,TRBV5-1,CASGGSSGANVLTF,TGCGCCAGCGGTGGGAGCTCTGGGGCCAACGTCCTGACTTTC
once,-,TRBJ2-3,TRBV24-1,CATSDQDTQYF,TGTGCCACCAGTGACCAAGATACGCAGTATTTT
-,-,TRBJ1-2,TRBV14,CASSHTGTPIGYTF,TGTGCCAGCAGCCATACCGGGACCCCCATTGGCTACACCTTC
-,-,TRBJ2-3,TRBV28,CATGDIASTDTQYF,TGTGCCACCGGGGACATCGCTAGCACAGATACGCAGTATTTT
-,-,TRBJ1-1,TRBV5-1,CASSLTGLRMNTEAFF,TGCGCCAGCAGCTTAACAGGGCTGAGAATGAACACTGAAGCTTTCTTT
-,-,TRBJ2-1,TRBV14,CASSSLGGNEQFF,TGTGCCAGCAGCTCTCTAGGAGGCAATGAGCAGTTCTTC
once,TRBD2,TRBJ2-7,TRBV5-1,CASSLAPSREGYEQYF,TGCGCCAGCAGCTTGGCCCCCTCGCGGGAGGGCTACGAGCAGTACTTC
-,-,TRBJ2-7,TRBV11-2,CASSLRDQQYF,TGTGCCAGCAGCCTACGGGACCAACAGTACTTC
few,-,TRBJ1-2,TRBV7-6,CASSLGGGMSYGYTF,TGTGCCAGCAGCTTAGGAGGGGGGATGAGCTATGGCTACACCTTC
-,-,TRBJ1-2,TRBV28,CASTPVVGVSTF,TGTGCCAGCACCCCGGTGGTCGGGGTGAGCACCTTC
-,-,TRBJ2-1,TRBV23-1,CASSQFRQADIHEQFF,TGCGCCAGCAGTCAATTTAGACAGGCGGATATCCATGAGCAGTTCTTC
-,TRBD1,TRBJ2-1,TRBV9,CASSVAGTAYNEQFF,TGTGCCAGCAGCGTAGCCGGGACAGCTTACAATGAGCAGTTCTTC
-,-,TRBJ1-5,TRBV5-5,CASSLVLTGDQPQHF,TGTGCCAGCAGCTTGGTCTTGACAGGAGATCAGCCCCAGCATTTT